The 3 T cell receptor beta chains below were found in one sample sequenced in a study of Tregs in tolerant kidney transplant recipients. TCRdb's table, derived via immunoSEQ multiplex PCR, lists solely in-frame clones and lacks some. The table includes approximately 67,000 clones, around 90% detected once. The sample was CD8+ T cells from blood, taken before the transplant. These receptors were taken from a human donor who received a combined kidney and bone marrow transplant.

The rearrangement joins TRBV2 to TRBJ2-1; D is possibly TRBD2 (5 bases). From germline, CDR1 is SNHLY and CDR2 FYNNEI. Trimming shortened V by 7 bases and J by 8 bases, and 15 bases separated the two germline ends. The CDR3 is made up of 13 amino acids. The CDR3 DNA reads TGTGCCAGCATCCCAAGAGGGAAGGATGAGCAGTTCTTC. This sequence encodes CASIPRGKDEQFF.

This clone was seen only a few times. The chain uses TRBV28 and TRBJ2-7, with D uncertain. Germline CDR1 reads MDHEN; CDR2 reads SYDVKM. The ends were cut back, 2 bases at V and 3 bases at J, with 2 bases in the middle. This CDR3 spans 11 amino acids. The CDR3 protein is CASSLLYEQYF. The CDR3 DNA sequence: TGTGCCAGCAGTTTACTCTACGAGCAGTACTTC.

A single count supports this clone. The gene calls are TRBV19 and TRBJ1-1; TRBD1 is a possible D gene (5 bases). From germline, CDR1 is LNHDA and CDR2 SQIVND (reference sequence). V was cut by 0 bases and J by 1 base, with 9 bases left in between. The length of the CDR3 is 15 residues. CDR3 sequence: CASSIDLGGNTEAFF. The CDR3 coding sequence is TGTGCCAGTAGTATAGACCTGGGGGGGAACACTGAAGCTTTCTTT.